This TCR beta chain was observed in a study of blood T cell repertoires in COVID-19. As for the study in general: Sites across the United States, Italy and Spain contributed samples from acute and convalescent COVID-19. Sources were T cells, B-cell-depleted T cells, or PBMCs; the material itself was cDNA or gDNA.

In germline, CDR1 is MDHEN, CDR2 SYDVKM. With 6 bases removed from V and 3 bases from J, the gap between germline ends came to 21 bases. CDR3 length: 16 amino acids. Source study methods: Using reference gene primer amplification, nucleated cell counts were estimated. Sequencing used immunoSEQ multiplex PCR; TCRdb keeps in-frame clones, though not all of them. The V and J calls and the clone size are those of that table, but D and trimming were determined from the DNA. The table shows more than 250,000 clones, with roughly 87% occurring only once. The chain carries TRBV28 and TRBJ2-7; TRBD1 is a possible D gene (7 bases). This TCR was sampled from a man aged 50-59 years with active or convalescent COVID-19. The sequencing input was peripheral blood. The CDR3 nucleotides are TGTGCCAGCAGCTTCCGCTCAGGGGGGACGCTCTACGAGCAGTACTTC. It specifies CASSFRSGGTLYEQYF. The whole variable domain, filled in from reference TRBV28 and TRBJ2-7, reads DVKVTQSSRYLVKRTGEKVFLECVQDMDHENMFWYRQDPGLGLRLIYFSYDVKMKEKGDIPEGYSVSREKKERFSLILESASTNQTSMYLCASSFRSGGTLYEQYFGPGTRLTVT.